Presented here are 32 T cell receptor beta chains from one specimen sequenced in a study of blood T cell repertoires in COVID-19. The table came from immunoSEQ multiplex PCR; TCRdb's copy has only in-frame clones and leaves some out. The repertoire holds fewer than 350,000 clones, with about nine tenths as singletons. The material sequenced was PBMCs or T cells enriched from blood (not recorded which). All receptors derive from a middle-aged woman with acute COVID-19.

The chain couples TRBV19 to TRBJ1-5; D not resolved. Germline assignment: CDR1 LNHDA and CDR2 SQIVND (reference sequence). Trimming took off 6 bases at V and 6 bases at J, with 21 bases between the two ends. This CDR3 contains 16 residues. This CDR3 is CASSASRRGISQPQHF. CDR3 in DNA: TGTGCCAGTAGCGCGTCGAGGCGCGGGATAAGTCAGCCCCAGCATTTT.

The CDR3 nucleotides are TGTGCCAGCAGCTTAGCACCCCCTAGCCTCGTCGGGGAGCTGTTTTTT. It encodes CASSLAPPSLVGELFF. This sequence joins TRBV7-6 and TRBJ2-2; the D gene is possibly TRBD2 (5 bases). The CDR3 totals 16 residues. The germline gives CDR1 SGHVS, CDR2 FNYEAQ. V shed 0 bases and J shed 7 bases, with 15 bases lying between them.

The CDR3: CASSSTGQISGNTIYF. For the CDR3, the DNA is TGTGCCAGCAGCTCCACGGGACAGATCTCTGGAAACACCATATATTTT. V gene TRBV7-2 combines with J gene TRBJ1-3, with TRBD1 matching 7 bases. Unmatched junction bases numbered 6, after V lost 4 bases and J lost 0 bases. The CDR3 is made up of 16 amino acids. Germline CDR1 and CDR2: SGHTA and FQGNSA.

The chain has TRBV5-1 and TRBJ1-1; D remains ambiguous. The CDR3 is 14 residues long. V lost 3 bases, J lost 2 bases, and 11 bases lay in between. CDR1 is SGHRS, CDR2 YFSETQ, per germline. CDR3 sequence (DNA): TGCGCCAGCAGCTCCGCCCGGGGAAACACTGAAGCTTTCTTT. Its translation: CASSSARGNTEAFF.

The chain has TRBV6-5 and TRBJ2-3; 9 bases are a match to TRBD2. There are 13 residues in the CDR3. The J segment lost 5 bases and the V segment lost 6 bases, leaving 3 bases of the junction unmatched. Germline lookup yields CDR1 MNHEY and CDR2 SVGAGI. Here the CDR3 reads CASRRGGEDTQYF. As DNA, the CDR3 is TGTGCCAGCAGGCGGGGGGGTGAAGATACGCAGTATTTT.

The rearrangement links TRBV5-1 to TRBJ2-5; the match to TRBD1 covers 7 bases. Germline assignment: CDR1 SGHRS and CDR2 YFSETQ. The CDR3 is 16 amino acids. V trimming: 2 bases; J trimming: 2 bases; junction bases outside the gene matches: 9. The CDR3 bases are TGCGCCAGCAGCTTCGGACAGCTCAGGGGGCAAGAGACCCAGTACTTC. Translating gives CASSFGQLRGQETQYF.

The CDR3 region is CASRPSGGGPNEQYF. The DNA for the CDR3 is TGTGCCAGCAGGCCAAGCGGGGGGGGCCCGAACGAGCAGTACTTC. V is TRBV6-5 and J is TRBJ2-7, with TRBD2 matching over 10 bases. The ends lost 6 bases at V and 5 bases at J; junction bases unmatched: 10. The CDR3 is 15 amino acids. Germline assignment: CDR1 MNHEY and CDR2 SVGAGI.

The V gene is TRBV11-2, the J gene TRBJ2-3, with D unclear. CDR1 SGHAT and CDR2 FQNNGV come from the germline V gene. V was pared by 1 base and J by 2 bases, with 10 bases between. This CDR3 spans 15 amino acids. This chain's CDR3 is CASSLAWPLTDTQYF. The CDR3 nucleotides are TGTGCCAGCAGCTTAGCTTGGCCCCTCACAGATACGCAGTATTTT.

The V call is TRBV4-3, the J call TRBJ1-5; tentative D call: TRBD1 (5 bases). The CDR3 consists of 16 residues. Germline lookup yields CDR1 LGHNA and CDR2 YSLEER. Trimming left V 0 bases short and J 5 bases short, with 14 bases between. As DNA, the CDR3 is TGCGCCAGCAGCCAAGATCGCGGGGCGCAAGATCAGCCCCAGCATTTT. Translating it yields CASSQDRGAQDQPQHF.

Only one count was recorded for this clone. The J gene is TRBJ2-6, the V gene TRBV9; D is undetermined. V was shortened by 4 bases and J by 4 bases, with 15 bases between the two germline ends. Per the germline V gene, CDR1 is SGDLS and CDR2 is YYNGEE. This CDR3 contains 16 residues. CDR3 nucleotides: TGTGCCAGCAGCCCTCCAGATGCTTTGGGGGCCAACGTCCTGACTTTC. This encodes CASSPPDALGANVLTF.

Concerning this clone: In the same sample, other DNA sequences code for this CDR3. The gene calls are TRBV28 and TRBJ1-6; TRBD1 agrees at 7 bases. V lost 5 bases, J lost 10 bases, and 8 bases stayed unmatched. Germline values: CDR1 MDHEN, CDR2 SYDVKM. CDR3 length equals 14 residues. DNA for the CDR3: TGTGCCAGCAGTCCCGACAGGGAAGACTCACCCCTCCACTTT. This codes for CASSPDREDSPLHF. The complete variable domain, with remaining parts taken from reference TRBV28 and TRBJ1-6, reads DVKVTQSSRYLVKRTGEKVFLECVQDMDHENMFWYRQDPGLGLRLIYFSYDVKMKEKGDIPEGYSVSREKKERFSLILESASTNQTSMYLCASSPDREDSPLHFGNGTRLTVT.

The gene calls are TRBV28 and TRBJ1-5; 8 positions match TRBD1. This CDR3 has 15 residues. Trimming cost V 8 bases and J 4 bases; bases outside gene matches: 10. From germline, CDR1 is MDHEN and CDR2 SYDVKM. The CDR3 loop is CASGRTGRDNQPQHF. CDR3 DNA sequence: TGTGCCAGCGGTAGGACAGGGCGTGATAATCAGCCCCAGCATTTT.

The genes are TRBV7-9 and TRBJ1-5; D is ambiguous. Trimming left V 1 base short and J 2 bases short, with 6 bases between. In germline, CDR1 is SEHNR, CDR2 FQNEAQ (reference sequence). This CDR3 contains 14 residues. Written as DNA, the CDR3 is TGTGCCAGCAGCTTAGGGCCAGGCAATCAGCCCCAGCATTTT. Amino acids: CASSLGPGNQPQHF.

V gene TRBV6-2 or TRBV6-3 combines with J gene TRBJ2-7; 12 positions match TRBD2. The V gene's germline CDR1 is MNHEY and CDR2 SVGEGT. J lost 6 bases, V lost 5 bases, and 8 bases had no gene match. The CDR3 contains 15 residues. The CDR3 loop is CASSPGTSGLAEQYF. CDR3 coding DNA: TGTGCCAGCAGTCCCGGGACTAGCGGGTTAGCCGAGCAGTACTTC.

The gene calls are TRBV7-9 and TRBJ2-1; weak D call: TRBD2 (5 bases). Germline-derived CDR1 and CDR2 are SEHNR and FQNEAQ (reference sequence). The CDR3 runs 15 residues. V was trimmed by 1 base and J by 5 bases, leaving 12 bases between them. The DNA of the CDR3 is TGTGCCAGCAGCTTAGAACTAGTTGGGGACAATGAGCAGTTCTTC. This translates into CASSLELVGDNEQFF.

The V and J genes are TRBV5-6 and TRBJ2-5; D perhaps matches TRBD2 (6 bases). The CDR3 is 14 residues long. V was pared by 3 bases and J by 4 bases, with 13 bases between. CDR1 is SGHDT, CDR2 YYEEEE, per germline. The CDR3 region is CASSSTGAGETQYF. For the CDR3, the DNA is TGTGCCAGCAGCTCAACGGGAGCAGGAGAGACCCAGTACTTC.

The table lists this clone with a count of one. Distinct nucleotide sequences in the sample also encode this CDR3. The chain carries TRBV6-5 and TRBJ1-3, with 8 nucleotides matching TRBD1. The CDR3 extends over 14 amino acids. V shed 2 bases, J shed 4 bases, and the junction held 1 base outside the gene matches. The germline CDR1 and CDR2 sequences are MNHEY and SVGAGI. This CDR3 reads CASSYGQGGNTIYF. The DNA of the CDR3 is TGTGCCAGCAGTTACGGACAGGGAGGAAACACCATATATTTT.

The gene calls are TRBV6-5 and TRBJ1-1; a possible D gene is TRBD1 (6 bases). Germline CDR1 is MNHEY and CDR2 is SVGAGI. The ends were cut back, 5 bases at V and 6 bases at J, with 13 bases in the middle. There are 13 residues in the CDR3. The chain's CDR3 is CASSNDRFAEAFF. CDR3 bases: TGTGCCAGCAGTAACGACAGGTTCGCTGAAGCTTTCTTT.

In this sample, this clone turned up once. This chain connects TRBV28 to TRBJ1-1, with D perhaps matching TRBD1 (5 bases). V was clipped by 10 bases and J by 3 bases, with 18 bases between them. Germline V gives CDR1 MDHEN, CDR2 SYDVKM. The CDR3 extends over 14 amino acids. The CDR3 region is CATGARVSYTEAFF. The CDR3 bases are TGTGCCACTGGGGCCAGGGTGAGTTACACTGAAGCTTTCTTT.

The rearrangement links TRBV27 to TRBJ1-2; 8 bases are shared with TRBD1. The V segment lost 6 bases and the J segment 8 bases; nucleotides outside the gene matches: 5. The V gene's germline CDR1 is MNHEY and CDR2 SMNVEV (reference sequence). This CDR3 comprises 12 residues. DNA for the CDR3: TGTGCCAGCAGCCGGACAGGGTTCGGCTACACCTTC. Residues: CASSRTGFGYTF.

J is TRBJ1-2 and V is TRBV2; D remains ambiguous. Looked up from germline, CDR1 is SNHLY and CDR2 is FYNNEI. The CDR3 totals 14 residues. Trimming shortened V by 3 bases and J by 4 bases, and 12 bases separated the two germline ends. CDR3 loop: CASSEGRSGYGYTF. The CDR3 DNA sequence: TGTGCCAGCAGTGAGGGGAGAAGCGGCTATGGCTACACCTTC. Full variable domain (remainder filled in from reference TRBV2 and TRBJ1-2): EPEVTQTPSHQVTQMGQEVILRCVPISNHLYFYWYRQILGQKVEFLVSFYNNEISEKSEIFDDQFSVERPDGSNFTLKIRSTKLEDSAMYFCASSEGRSGYGYTFGSGTRLTVV.

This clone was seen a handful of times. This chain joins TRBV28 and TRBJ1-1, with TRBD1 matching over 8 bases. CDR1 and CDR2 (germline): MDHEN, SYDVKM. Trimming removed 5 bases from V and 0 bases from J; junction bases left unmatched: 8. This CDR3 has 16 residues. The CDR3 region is CASSTQGAGLNTEAFF. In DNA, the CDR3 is TGTGCCAGCAGTACTCAGGGGGCGGGCTTGAACACTGAAGCTTTCTTT.

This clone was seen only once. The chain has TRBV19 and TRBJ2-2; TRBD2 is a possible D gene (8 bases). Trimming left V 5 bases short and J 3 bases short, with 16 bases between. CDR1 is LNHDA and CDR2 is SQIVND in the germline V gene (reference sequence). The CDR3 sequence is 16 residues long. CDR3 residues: CASSPRGGQYTGELFF. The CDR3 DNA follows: TGTGCCAGTAGTCCCCGGGGGGGACAGTACACCGGGGAGCTGTTTTTT.

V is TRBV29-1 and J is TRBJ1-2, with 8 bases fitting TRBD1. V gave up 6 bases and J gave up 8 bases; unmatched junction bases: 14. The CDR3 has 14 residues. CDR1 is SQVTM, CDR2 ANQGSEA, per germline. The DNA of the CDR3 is TGCAGCGTAGATACTGGACAGGGCCTGGACGGCTACACCTTC. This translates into CSVDTGQGLDGYTF.

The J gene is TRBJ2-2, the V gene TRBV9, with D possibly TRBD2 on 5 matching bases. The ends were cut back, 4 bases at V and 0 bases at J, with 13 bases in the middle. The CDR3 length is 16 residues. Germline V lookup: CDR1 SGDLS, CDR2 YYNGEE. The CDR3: CASSPRGGSNTGELFF. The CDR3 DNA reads TGTGCCAGCAGCCCCCGGGGTGGTTCGAACACCGGGGAGCTGTTTTTT.

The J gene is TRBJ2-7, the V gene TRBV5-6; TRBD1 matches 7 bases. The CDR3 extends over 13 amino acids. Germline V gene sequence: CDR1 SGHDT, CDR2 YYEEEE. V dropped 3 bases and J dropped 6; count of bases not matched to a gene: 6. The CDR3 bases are TGTGCCAGCAGCTCGGACAGGAGAAGCGAGCAGTACTTC. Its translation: CASSSDRRSEQYF.

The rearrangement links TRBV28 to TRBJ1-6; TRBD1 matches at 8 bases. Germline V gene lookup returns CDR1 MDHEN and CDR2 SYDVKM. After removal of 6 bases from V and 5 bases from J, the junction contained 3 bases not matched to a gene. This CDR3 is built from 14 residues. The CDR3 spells CASRPDRDNSPLHF. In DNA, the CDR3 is TGTGCCAGCAGGCCGGACAGGGATAATTCACCCCTCCACTTT.

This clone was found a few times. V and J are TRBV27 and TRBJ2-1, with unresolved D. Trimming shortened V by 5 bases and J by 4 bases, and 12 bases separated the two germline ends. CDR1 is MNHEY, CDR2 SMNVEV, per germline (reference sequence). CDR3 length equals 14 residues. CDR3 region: CASSRLADYNEQFF. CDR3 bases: TGTGCCAGCAGTCGGCTTGCGGATTACAATGAGCAGTTCTTC.

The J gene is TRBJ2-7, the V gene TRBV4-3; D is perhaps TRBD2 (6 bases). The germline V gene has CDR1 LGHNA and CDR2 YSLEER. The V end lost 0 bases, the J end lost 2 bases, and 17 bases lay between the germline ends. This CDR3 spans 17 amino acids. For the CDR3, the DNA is TGCGCCAGCAGCCAAGATCCCCCGGGACTCCTTACCTACGAGCAGTACTTC. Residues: CASSQDPPGLLTYEQYF.

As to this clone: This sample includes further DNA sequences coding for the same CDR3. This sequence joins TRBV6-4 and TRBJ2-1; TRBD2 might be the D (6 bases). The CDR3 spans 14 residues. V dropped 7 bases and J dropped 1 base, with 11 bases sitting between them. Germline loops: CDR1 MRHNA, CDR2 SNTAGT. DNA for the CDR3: TGTGCCAGCAAACGGGACTCTTCCTACAATGAGCAGTTCTTC. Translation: CASKRDSSYNEQFF.

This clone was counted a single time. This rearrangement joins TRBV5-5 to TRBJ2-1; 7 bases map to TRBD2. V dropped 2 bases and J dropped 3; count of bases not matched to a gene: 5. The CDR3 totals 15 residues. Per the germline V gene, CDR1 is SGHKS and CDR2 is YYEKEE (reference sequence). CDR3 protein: CASSFGLVYYNEQFF. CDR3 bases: TGTGCCAGCAGCTTCGGACTAGTGTACTACAATGAGCAGTTCTTC.

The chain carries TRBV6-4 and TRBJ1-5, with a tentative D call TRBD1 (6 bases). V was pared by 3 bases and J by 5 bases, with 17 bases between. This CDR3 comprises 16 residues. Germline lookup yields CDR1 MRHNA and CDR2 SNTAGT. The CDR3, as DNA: TGTGCCAGCAGTGAGGCAATAGGACAGAACGATCAGCCCCAGCATTTT. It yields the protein CASSEAIGQNDQPQHF.